A single sample gave rise to the 30 T cell receptor beta chains below, sequenced in a study of blood T cell repertoires in COVID-19. The method was immunoSEQ multiplex PCR; TCRdb's version includes in-frame clones alone and lacks a portion of them. Of tens of thousands of clones in the sample, 85% to 90% were seen once. Input material: peripheral blood. The receptors originated from a man between 65 and 80 years old with acute or convalescent COVID-19.

By share of the sample, this clone is medium-sized (0.01 to 0.1%). This chain connects TRBV29-1 to TRBJ1-5, with a tentative D call TRBD1 (5 bases). This CDR3 has 13 amino acids. Germline CDR1 and CDR2: SQVTM and ANQGSEA. V lost 7 bases and J lost 7, with 17 bases in between. The CDR3 sequence is CSASGGEIQPQHF. The CDR3 DNA is TGCAGCGCTAGTGGGGGGGAAATCCAGCCCCAGCATTTT.

V gene TRBV11-3 combines with J gene TRBJ2-7; TRBD2 matches 9 bases. The length of the CDR3 is 13 residues. The ends lost 5 bases at V and 6 bases at J; junction bases unmatched: 5. Per germline, CDR1 SGHNT and CDR2 YENEEA. The CDR3: CASSPGLASEQYF. The CDR3 DNA sequence: TGTGCCAGCAGCCCGGGACTAGCAAGCGAGCAGTACTTC.

Written as DNA, the CDR3 is TGTGCCAGCAGCCAACGGGGACAGAACACTGAAGCTTTCTTT. This codes for CASSQRGQNTEAFF. The V call is TRBV3-1 (or the pseudogene TRBV3-2), the J call TRBJ1-1; D perhaps matches TRBD1 (6 bases). The germline V and J ends were trimmed by 2 bases and 1 base, with 8 bases remaining between them. Germline V gene data show CDR1 as LGHDT and CDR2 as YNNKEL (reference sequence). The CDR3 has 14 residues.

CDR3 DNA: TGTGCCAGCTCACTAGGGACTAGCGGTCTCAAGGGGAACATTCAGTACTTC. It specifies CASSLGTSGLKGNIQYF. The chain combines TRBV18 with TRBJ2-4, with TRBD2 identical over 11 bases. J lost 7 bases, V lost 4 bases, and 12 bases had no gene match. Germline loops: CDR1 KGHSH, CDR2 LQKENI. This CDR3 contains 17 residues.

Only a few counts were recorded for this clone. In nucleotides, the CDR3 is TGTGCCAGCAGTTTAACTAGCGGGGCCTACAATGAGCAGTTCTTC. Amino acid sequence: CASSLTSGAYNEQFF. The chain uses TRBV2 and TRBJ2-1; 10 bases fit TRBD2. From germline, CDR1 is SNHLY and CDR2 FYNNEI. The V and J ends lost 5 bases and 2 bases, in that order; junction bases with no gene match: 3. This CDR3 is 15 amino acids long.

The V and J genes are TRBV5-4 and TRBJ2-1, with 9 bases lining up with TRBD1. The CDR3 is made up of 16 amino acids. The germline V gene encodes CDR1 SGHNT and CDR2 YYREEE (reference sequence). V dropped 2 bases and J dropped 4; count of bases not matched to a gene: 7. CDR3 nucleotide sequence: TGTGCCAGCAGCTTCCTACAGGGGGCCGTGTACAATGAGCAGTTCTTC. This gives the protein CASSFLQGAVYNEQFF.

The V gene is TRBV7-3, the J gene TRBJ2-1, with TRBD1 matching over 9 bases. V lost 4 bases, J lost 0 bases, and 1 base stayed unmatched. Germline CDR1 is SGHTA and CDR2 is FQGTGA. This CDR3 contains 15 residues. For the CDR3, the DNA is TGTGCCAGCAGCTCGGACAGGGGCTCCTACAATGAGCAGTTCTTC. Residues: CASSSDRGSYNEQFF.

This clone has just a few counts. J is TRBJ2-3 and V is TRBV19; D perhaps matches TRBD1 (6 bases). The CDR3 is 18 amino acids. V lost 4 bases to trimming and J lost 0 bases, with 20 bases between them. Germline CDR1 and CDR2: LNHDA and SQIVND (reference sequence). The CDR3 is CASSTGHTLSQSTDTQYF. CDR3 bases: TGTGCCAGTAGTACGGGACACACCCTGTCCCAAAGCACAGATACGCAGTATTTT.

J is TRBJ2-2 and V is TRBV29-1, with a tentative D call TRBD2 (6 bases). The V end lost 6 bases, the J end lost 2 bases, and 16 bases lay between the germline ends. The CDR3 runs to 15 residues. The V gene's germline CDR1 is SQVTM and CDR2 ANQGSEA. CDR3 sequence: CSVRRDSRNTGELFF. The CDR3 DNA is TGCAGCGTGAGACGGGACTCCCGAAACACCGGGGAGCTGTTTTTT.

The chain couples TRBV6-4 to TRBJ2-1; 7 bases are shared with TRBD2. There are 13 residues in the CDR3. The V and J ends lost 5 bases and 2 bases, in that order; junction bases with no gene match: 0. The germline CDR1 and CDR2 sequences are MRHNA and SNTAGT. CDR3 amino acids: CASSSGAYNEQFF. CDR3 DNA: TGTGCCAGCAGTAGCGGGGCCTACAATGAGCAGTTCTTC.

The V call is TRBV18, the J call TRBJ1-2; no definite D call. The CDR3 covers 12 residues. CDR1 and CDR2 from the germline V gene are KGHSH and LQKENI. V lost 5 bases and J 8 bases, leaving 12 bases between the germline ends. Here the CDR3 DNA reads TGTGCCAGCTCATCCGCCCGGAGAGGCTACACCTTC. Protein: CASSSARRGYTF.

This clone was seen a few times. The chain has TRBV6-5 and TRBJ2-1, with TRBD1 as a possible D gene (5 bases). Germline CDR1 MNHEY, CDR2 SVGAGI. V was pared by 4 bases and J by 2 bases, with 9 bases between. This CDR3 has 14 amino acids. CDR3 amino acids: CASSSRAPYNEQFF. Written as DNA, the CDR3 is TGTGCCAGCAGTTCCAGGGCCCCCTACAATGAGCAGTTCTTC.

V usage is TRBV24-1 and J usage is TRBJ1-2, with 8 bases matching TRBD1. This CDR3 spans 16 amino acids. V was pared by 2 bases and J by 4 bases, with 8 bases of the junction left unmatched. Germline CDR1 and CDR2: KGHDR and SFDVKD. For the CDR3, the DNA is TGTGCCACCAGTGATTATGGGACAGGTGGGATCTATGGCTACACCTTC. Protein: CATSDYGTGGIYGYTF.

A single count supports this clone. The chain links TRBV5-6 to TRBJ2-5; 7 bases are a match to TRBD2. The CDR3 length is 15 residues. CDR1 is SGHDT, CDR2 YYEEEE, per germline. Trimming took 2 bases from V and 6 from J; bases not matched to a gene: 10. The CDR3 sequence: CASSFVSGRGKTQYF. CDR3 in DNA: TGTGCCAGCAGCTTTGTTAGCGGGCGAGGAAAGACCCAGTACTTC.

The chain links TRBV3-1 (or the pseudogene TRBV3-2) to TRBJ1-2; TRBD1 matches at 8 bases. The CDR3 is made up of 15 amino acids. The germline V gene encodes CDR1 LGHDT and CDR2 YNNKEL (reference sequence). Trimming cost V 4 bases and J 4 bases; bases outside gene matches: 8. The CDR3 sequence: CASSRTPGQGYGYTF. The CDR3 DNA sequence: TGTGCCAGCAGCCGAACCCCCGGACAGGGCTATGGCTACACCTTC.

CDR3 region: CASSLDVEGYGYTF. CDR3 nucleotides: TGTGCCAGCAGCTTGGACGTAGAGGGCTATGGCTACACCTTC. This chain joins TRBV5-6 and TRBJ1-2; no clear D gene. The CDR3 is made up of 14 amino acids. Trimming left V 0 bases short and J 4 bases short, with 10 bases between. CDR1 and CDR2 (germline): SGHDT, YYEEEE.

CDR3: CASSPKLGGYNEQFF. The DNA for the CDR3 is TGTGCCAGCAGCCCTAAGTTGGGGGGATACAATGAGCAGTTCTTC. This chain uses TRBV6-2 or TRBV6-3 with TRBJ2-1; maybe TRBD2 (6 bases). V shed 6 bases and J shed 4 bases, with 16 bases lying between them. Germline V gene data show CDR1 as MNHEY and CDR2 as SVGEGT. This CDR3 region has 15 residues.

The chain employs TRBV20-1 and TRBJ1-6; D uncertain. With 3 bases removed from V and 4 bases from J, the gap between germline ends came to 16 bases. The V gene's germline CDR1 is DFQATT and CDR2 SNEGSKA (reference sequence). The CDR3 has 16 amino acids. The CDR3, as DNA: TGCAGTGCTAGTGACCCACGGAGGGCTTATAATTCACCCCTCCACTTT. It specifies CSASDPRRAYNSPLHF.

This chain connects TRBV27 to TRBJ1-5; the D is unclear. The CDR3 totals 13 residues. Trimming shortened V by 3 bases and J by 7 bases, and 10 bases separated the two germline ends. Germline V gene lookup returns CDR1 MNHEY and CDR2 SMNVEV (reference sequence). The CDR3 loop reads CASSFQRAQPQHF. CDR3 DNA sequence: TGTGCCAGCAGTTTCCAGCGCGCGCAGCCCCAGCATTTT.

Only a few counts were recorded for this clone. The V gene is TRBV5-6, the J gene TRBJ1-1, with 9 bases identical to TRBD1. Per germline, CDR1 SGHDT and CDR2 YYEEEE. The trim removed 6 bases at V and 2 bases at J, leaving 8 bases unmatched. The length of the CDR3 is 15 residues. CDR3 DNA sequence: TGTGCCAGCACGTCCCCGGGACAGGGCAACACTGAAGCTTTCTTT. Residues: CASTSPGQGNTEAFF.

A single count supports this clone. V usage is TRBV19 and J usage is TRBJ2-7; 7 nucleotides line up with TRBD1. V dropped 8 bases and J dropped 4; count of bases not matched to a gene: 8. The germline CDR1 and CDR2 sequences are LNHDA and SQIVND (reference sequence). This CDR3 is 13 amino acids long. The chain's CDR3 is CASFEQGSYEQYF. The DNA of the CDR3 is TGTGCCAGTTTTGAACAGGGGAGTTACGAGCAGTACTTC.

The chain recombines TRBV7-2 with TRBJ1-1; D gene uncertain. CDR1 SGHTA and CDR2 FQGNSA come from the germline V gene. The CDR3 spans 13 residues. Trimming removed 7 bases from V and 8 bases from J, with 17 bases in between. CDR3 sequence (DNA): TGTGCCAGCAACATCCTGCCAACTATCGAAGCTTTCTTT. Translating it yields CASNILPTIEAFF.

The chain uses TRBV11-2 and TRBJ2-5; possibly TRBD2 for D (5 bases). The germline V gene has CDR1 SGHAT and CDR2 FQNNGV. The V end was cut by 5 bases, the J end by 4 bases, with 23 bases between. The CDR3 has 17 amino acids. CDR3 residues: CASSLQTGNLALETQYF. CDR3 bases: TGTGCCAGCAGCCTCCAGACGGGGAACTTAGCTTTAGAGACCCAGTACTTC. The variable domain in full, completed from reference TRBV11-2 and TRBJ2-5, reads EAGVAQSPRYKIIEKRQSVAFWCNPISGHATLYWYQQILGQGPKLLIQFQNNGVVDDSQLPKDRFSAERLKGVDSTLKIQPAKLEDSAVYLCASSLQTGNLALETQYFGPGTRLLVL.

The V and J genes are TRBV2 and TRBJ1-2; weak D call: TRBD1 (6 bases). Germline-derived CDR1 and CDR2 are SNHLY and FYNNEI. The length of the CDR3 is 13 residues. V lost 8 bases to trimming and J lost 4 bases, with 14 bases between them. The CDR3 protein is CASRHRDGYGYTF. The CDR3 DNA is TGTGCCAGCCGTCACAGGGATGGCTATGGCTACACCTTC.

The chain recombines TRBV11-2 with TRBJ2-1, with TRBD2 matching over 8 bases. In germline, CDR1 is SGHAT, CDR2 FQNNGV. The V gene end was trimmed by 1 base and the J gene end by 7 bases; junction bases not matched to a gene: 9. This CDR3 has 16 residues. In DNA form, the CDR3 reads TGTGCCAGCAGCTTAGCCCAGCGGGAGAGGGGGAATGAGCAGTTCTTC. Amino acids: CASSLAQRERGNEQFF.

The chain carries TRBV6-6 and TRBJ2-3; TRBD2 is a possible D gene (5 bases). Germline CDR1 is MNHNY and CDR2 is SVGAGI (reference sequence). Trimming shortened V by 6 bases and J by 3 bases, and 16 bases separated the two germline ends. The length of the CDR3 is 15 residues. The CDR3 loop is CASSLLTGETDTQYF. The CDR3 DNA reads TGTGCCAGCAGCCTGCTGACCGGGGAAACAGATACGCAGTATTTT.

The chain is built from TRBV23-1 and TRBJ2-1; 8 bases fit TRBD2. TRBV23-1 is sorted into the ORF group, with uncertain function. Trimming cost V 4 bases and J 9 bases; bases outside gene matches: 8. The length of the CDR3 is 14 residues. CDR3: CASSRGAGVCEQFF. CDR3 in DNA: TGCGCCAGCAGTCGGGGAGCGGGAGTGTGTGAGCAGTTCTTC.

The sample holds one count of this clone. The rearrangement links TRBV24-1 to TRBJ2-2; 13 bases map to TRBD2. V lost 2 bases and J lost 0; bases outside the gene matches: 5. The germline V gene encodes CDR1 KGHDR and CDR2 SFDVKD. The CDR3 is made up of 19 amino acids. CDR3 amino acids: CATSDSGTSGISNTGELFF. The CDR3 DNA reads as TGTGCCACCAGTGATTCGGGGACTAGCGGGATATCGAACACCGGGGAGCTGTTTTTT.

The chain is built from TRBV7-9 and TRBJ2-7, with 10 positions matching TRBD2. The length of the CDR3 is 15 residues. V was pared by 5 bases and J by 0 bases, with 4 bases of the junction left unmatched. Germline V gives CDR1 SEHNR, CDR2 FQNEAQ (reference sequence). CDR3 sequence reads: CASSEGLAVSYEQYF. In DNA, the CDR3 is TGTGCCAGCAGCGAAGGACTAGCGGTCTCCTACGAGCAGTACTTC.

Only a few counts were recorded for this clone. This chain joins TRBV7-2 and TRBJ1-2; possibly TRBD1 for D (5 bases). The germline gives CDR1 SGHTA, CDR2 FQGNSA. The CDR3 runs to 16 residues. Trimming took 0 bases from V and 4 from J, leaving 15 bases between them. CDR3 in DNA: TGTGCCAGCAGCTTAGCGGAAGGACACCTTCTCTATGGCTACACCTTC. It encodes CASSLAEGHLLYGYTF.